The 15 T cell receptor beta chains below were found in one sample sequenced in a study of beta chain features in type 1 diabetes. The study reverse transcribed the entire isolated RNA, so it sequenced expressed TCRB transcripts. Clones were sequenced by immunoSEQ multiplex PCR, and TCRdb holds only the in-frame ones, with some missing. The sample lists some 900,000 clones, roughly a sixth occurring once. Sequencing used naive CD4+ T cells from blood. Receptor source: a woman in her late teens or twenties in good health.

The V and J genes are TRBV2 and TRBJ2-1; possible D gene TRBD2, 6 bases. CDR3 length: 14 amino acids. Between the trimmed V and J ends, which lost 3 bases and 3 bases, there was a span of 9 bases. Germline values: CDR1 SNHLY, CDR2 FYNNEI. DNA for the CDR3: TGTGCCAGCAGTGATCGGACTAACTACAATGAGCAGTTCTTC. Protein product: CASSDRTNYNEQFF. The full variable domain, in which reference TRBV2 and TRBJ2-1 provide the parts outside the CDR3, is EPEVTQTPSHQVTQMGQEVILRCVPISNHLYFYWYRQILGQKVEFLVSFYNNEISEKSEIFDDQFSVERPDGSNFTLKIRSTKLEDSAMYFCASSDRTNYNEQFFGPGTRLTVL.

The CDR3 DNA reads as TGTGCCAGCAGCCGGGCCACCTCCGGGGAGCTGTTTTTT. Amino acid sequence: CASSRATSGELFF. V gene TRBV7-9 combines with J gene TRBJ2-2; no definite D call. Trimming removed 5 bases at V and 6 bases at J, with 10 bases between. The CDR3 is 13 amino acids. Germline V gives CDR1 SEHNR, CDR2 FQNEAQ (reference sequence). The variable domain in full, with the rest retrieved from reference TRBV7-9 and TRBJ2-2, is DTGVSQNPRHKITKRGQNVTFRCDPISEHNRLYWYRQTLGQGPEFLTYFQNEAQLEKSRLLSDRFSAERPKGSFSTLEIQRTEQGDSAMYLCASSRATSGELFFGEGSRLTVL.

This clone was counted between two and nine times. This chain uses TRBV6-5 with TRBJ2-1; D gene unclear. Per germline, CDR1 MNHEY and CDR2 SVGAGI. The CDR3 covers 14 residues. V was cut by 6 bases and J by 4 bases, with 13 bases left in between. This chain's CDR3 is CASRNDTAYNEQFF. CDR3 sequence (DNA): TGTGCCAGCAGGAACGACACTGCTTACAATGAGCAGTTCTTC.

This clone was counted between two and nine times. The chain couples TRBV19 to TRBJ1-5; TRBD1 aligns across 8 bases. Trimming at V came to 6 bases and at J to 6 bases, leaving 10 bases not matched to a gene. Looked up from germline, CDR1 is LNHDA and CDR2 is SQIVND (reference sequence). This CDR3 is built from 15 residues. CDR3 sequence (DNA): TGTGCCAGTAGAGGACTTGACAGGGGAAGTCAGCCCCAGCATTTT. It translates to CASRGLDRGSQPQHF.

This clone has more than one count but fewer than ten. V usage is TRBV7-2 and J usage is TRBJ1-3; D gene unclear. The CDR3 spans 11 residues. Germline-derived CDR1 and CDR2 are SGHTA and FQGNSA. Deletions cut 5 bases from V and 2 bases from J, with 1 base between. The CDR3 region has the DNA TGTGCCAGCAGCCCTGGAAACACCATATATTTT. This sequence encodes CASSPGNTIYF. Together with reference TRBV7-2 and TRBJ1-3, the CDR3 gives the full variable domain: GAGVSQSPSNKVTEKGKDVELRCDPISGHTALYWYRQSLGQGLEFLIYFQGNSAPDKSGLPSDRFSAERTGGSVSTLTIQRTQQEDSAVYLCASSPGNTIYFGEGSWLTVV.

This clone was counted a few times. CDR3 in DNA: TGTGCCAGCAGCTTTAGATGGGGGGCGAGAACCGGGGAGCTGTTTTTT. This translates into CASSFRWGARTGELFF. V gene TRBV9 combines with J gene TRBJ2-2; tentatively, D is TRBD1 or TRBD2 (6 bases each). The germline V and J ends were trimmed by 4 bases and 5 bases, with 18 bases remaining between them. Germline CDR1 reads SGDLS; CDR2 reads YYNGEE. The CDR3 loop spans 16 amino acids.

The chain joins TRBV7-3 to TRBJ1-5, with unresolved D. V dropped 2 bases and J dropped 6 bases, with 5 bases sitting between them. CDR1 and CDR2 from the germline V gene are SGHTA and FQGTGA. This CDR3 comprises 12 residues. Here the CDR3 reads CASSLLFQPQHF. The CDR3 DNA is TGTGCCAGCAGCTTACTTTTTCAGCCCCAGCATTTT.

The chain uses TRBV5-1 and TRBJ2-3; D tentatively reads TRBD1 or TRBD2 (5 bases each). Germline V CDR1 and CDR2: SGHRS, YFSETQ. This CDR3 is built from 15 residues. Trimming took off 0 bases at V and 2 bases at J, with 10 bases between the two ends. CDR3 bases: TGCGCCAGCAGCTTGGCCAGAGGGGACACAGATACGCAGTATTTT. Translating it yields CASSLARGDTDTQYF.

As for this clone: The same CDR3 is also encoded by other DNA sequences in this sample. V and J are TRBV2 and TRBJ2-7; no firm D call. CDR3 length: 12 amino acids. Germline loops: CDR1 SNHLY, CDR2 FYNNEI. The germline V and J ends were trimmed by 6 bases and 1 base, with 7 bases remaining between them. The CDR3 coding sequence is TGTGCCAGCAGCAGAGAATCCTACGAGCAGTACTTC. It specifies CASSRESYEQYF.

The chain joins TRBV7-9 to TRBJ2-7; 10 nucleotides line up with TRBD2. The trim removed 3 bases at V and 4 bases at J, leaving 12 bases unmatched. The CDR3 runs to 17 residues. The germline gives CDR1 SEHNR, CDR2 FQNEAQ (reference sequence). CDR3 in amino acids: CASSFGLAGAPGYEQYF. The CDR3 region has the DNA TGTGCCAGCAGCTTCGGGCTAGCGGGAGCGCCTGGTTACGAGCAGTACTTC.

This rearrangement joins TRBV2 to TRBJ2-3; D ambiguous. V lost 5 bases to trimming and J lost 3 bases, with 3 bases between them. The CDR3 covers 11 residues. The germline CDR1 and CDR2 sequences are SNHLY and FYNNEI. The DNA for the CDR3 is TGTGCCAGCAGTCGGACAGATACGCAGTATTTT. This codes for CASSRTDTQYF.

This rearrangement joins TRBV19 to TRBJ1-4; D unresolved. Trimming stripped 6 bases from V and 3 bases from J, with 17 bases between. Per germline, CDR1 LNHDA and CDR2 SQIVND (reference sequence). This CDR3 region has 16 residues. The CDR3 region is CASSRHSGQPNEKLFF. CDR3 DNA sequence: TGTGCCAGTAGCCGACACTCGGGTCAGCCTAATGAAAAACTGTTTTTT.

The chain recombines TRBV10-3 with TRBJ2-1, with TRBD2 identical over 11 bases. This CDR3 contains 18 residues. Unmatched junction bases numbered 8, after V lost 0 bases and J lost 4 bases. From germline, CDR1 is ENHRY and CDR2 SYGVKD. The chain's CDR3 is CAISESIRLAGPYNEQFF. The CDR3, as DNA: TGTGCCATCAGTGAGTCGATACGACTAGCGGGACCTTACAATGAGCAGTTCTTC.

V is TRBV7-2 and J is TRBJ2-7, with D perhaps matching TRBD1 or TRBD2 (5 bases each). CDR1 and CDR2 (germline): SGHTA, FQGNSA. V was trimmed by 5 bases and J by 3 bases, leaving 11 bases between them. CDR3 length: 13 amino acids. The CDR3 DNA follows: TGTGCCAGCAGCCCTAATGGGGGCTACGAGCAGTACTTC. It translates to CASSPNGGYEQYF.

The genes are TRBV2 and TRBJ2-3; D is unresolved. CDR1 and CDR2 (germline): SNHLY, FYNNEI. Between the trimmed V and J ends, which lost 7 bases and 3 bases, there was a span of 17 bases. The CDR3 loop spans 15 amino acids. In DNA, the CDR3 is TGTGCCAGCAAATCCGAAAGTGGACCGACAGATACGCAGTATTTT. Amino acids: CASKSESGPTDTQYF.